This T cell receptor (beta chain) was captured in a study of blood T cell repertoires in COVID-19. This clone was seen a handful of times. The V segment lost 4 bases and the J segment 6 bases; nucleotides outside the gene matches: 12. The germline V gene has CDR1 MDHEN and CDR2 SYDVKM. The CDR3 is made up of 16 amino acids. Produced via immunoSEQ multiplex PCR; TCRdb's table is partial and in-frame only. The sample lists over 130,000 clones; about 80% were seen once. Sequencing was done on a sample of peripheral blood. The TCR sequence derives from a human donor in a cohort sampled during active COVID-19. The V call is TRBV28, the J call TRBJ1-1, with 9 bases that match TRBD1. The chain's CDR3 is CASSSPGTGSRSEAFF. CDR3 DNA sequence: TGTGCCAGCAGTTCCCCTGGGACAGGGTCTCGGTCTGAAGCTTTCTTT.